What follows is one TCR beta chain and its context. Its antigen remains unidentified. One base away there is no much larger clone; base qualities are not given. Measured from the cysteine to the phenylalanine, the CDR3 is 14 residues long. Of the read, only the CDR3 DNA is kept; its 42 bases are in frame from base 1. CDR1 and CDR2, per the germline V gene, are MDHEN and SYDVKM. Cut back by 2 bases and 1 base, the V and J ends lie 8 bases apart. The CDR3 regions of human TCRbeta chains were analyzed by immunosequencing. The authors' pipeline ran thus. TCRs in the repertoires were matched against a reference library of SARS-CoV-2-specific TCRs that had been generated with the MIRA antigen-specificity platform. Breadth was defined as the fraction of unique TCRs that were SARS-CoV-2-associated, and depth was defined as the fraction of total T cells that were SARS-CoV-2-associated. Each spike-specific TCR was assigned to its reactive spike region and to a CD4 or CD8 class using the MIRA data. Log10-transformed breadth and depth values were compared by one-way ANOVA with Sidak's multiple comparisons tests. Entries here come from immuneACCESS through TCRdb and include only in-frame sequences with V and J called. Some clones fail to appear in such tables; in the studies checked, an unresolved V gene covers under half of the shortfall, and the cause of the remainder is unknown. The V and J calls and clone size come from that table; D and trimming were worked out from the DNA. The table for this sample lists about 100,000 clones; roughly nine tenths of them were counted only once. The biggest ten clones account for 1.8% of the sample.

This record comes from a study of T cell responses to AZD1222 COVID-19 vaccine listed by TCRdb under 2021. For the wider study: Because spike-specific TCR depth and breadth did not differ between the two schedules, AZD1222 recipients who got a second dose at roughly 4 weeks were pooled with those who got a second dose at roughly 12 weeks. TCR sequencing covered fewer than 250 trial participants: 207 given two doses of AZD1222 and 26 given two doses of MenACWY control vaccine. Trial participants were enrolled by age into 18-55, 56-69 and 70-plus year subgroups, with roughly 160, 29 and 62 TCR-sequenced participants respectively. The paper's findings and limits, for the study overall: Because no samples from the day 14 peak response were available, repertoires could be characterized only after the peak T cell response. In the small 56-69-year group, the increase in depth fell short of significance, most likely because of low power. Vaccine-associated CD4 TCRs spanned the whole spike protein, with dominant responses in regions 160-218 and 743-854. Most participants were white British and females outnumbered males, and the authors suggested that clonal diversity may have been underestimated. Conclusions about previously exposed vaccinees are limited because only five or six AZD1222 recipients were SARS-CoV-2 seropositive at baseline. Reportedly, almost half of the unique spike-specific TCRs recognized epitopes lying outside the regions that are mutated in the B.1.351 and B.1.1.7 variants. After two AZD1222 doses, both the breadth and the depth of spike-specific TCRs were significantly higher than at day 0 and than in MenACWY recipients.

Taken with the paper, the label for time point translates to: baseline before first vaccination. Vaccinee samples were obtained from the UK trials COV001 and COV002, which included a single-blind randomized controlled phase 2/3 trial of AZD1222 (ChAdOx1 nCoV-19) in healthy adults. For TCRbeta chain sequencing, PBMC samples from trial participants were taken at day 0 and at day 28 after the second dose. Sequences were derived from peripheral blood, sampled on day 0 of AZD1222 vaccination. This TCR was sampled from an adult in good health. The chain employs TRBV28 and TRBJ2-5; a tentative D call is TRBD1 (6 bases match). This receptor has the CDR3 CASSLLDSQETQYF. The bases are TGTGCCAGCAGTTTACTGGACAGCCAAGAGACCCAGTACTTC.